The present TCR beta chain was sequenced within a study of T cell responses to AZD1222 COVID-19 vaccine. Germline V lookup: CDR1 SGHKS, CDR2 YYEKEE (reference sequence). The CDR3 is made up of 16 amino acids. V was pared by 0 bases and J by 3 bases, with 8 bases of the junction left unmatched. Notes on this clone: Antigen specificity is unknown.

General observations from the study: Breadth and depth of Spike-specific TCRs rose after two AZD1222 doses. Clonal diversity may have been underestimated in mostly white British donors.

Produced via immunoSEQ multiplex PCR; TCRdb's table is partial and in-frame only. Here the sample spans 120,000 to 150,000 clones, around 93% being singletons. This TCR came from an adult in good health. The material was peripheral blood, obtained on day 0 of AZD1222 vaccination. This rearrangement joins TRBV5-5 to TRBJ2-7, with TRBD1 matching over 8 bases. The CDR3 sequence: CASSLGIGGQVYEQYF. CDR3 sequence (DNA): TGTGCCAGCAGCTTGGGGATCGGGGGACAGGTCTACGAGCAGTACTTC.